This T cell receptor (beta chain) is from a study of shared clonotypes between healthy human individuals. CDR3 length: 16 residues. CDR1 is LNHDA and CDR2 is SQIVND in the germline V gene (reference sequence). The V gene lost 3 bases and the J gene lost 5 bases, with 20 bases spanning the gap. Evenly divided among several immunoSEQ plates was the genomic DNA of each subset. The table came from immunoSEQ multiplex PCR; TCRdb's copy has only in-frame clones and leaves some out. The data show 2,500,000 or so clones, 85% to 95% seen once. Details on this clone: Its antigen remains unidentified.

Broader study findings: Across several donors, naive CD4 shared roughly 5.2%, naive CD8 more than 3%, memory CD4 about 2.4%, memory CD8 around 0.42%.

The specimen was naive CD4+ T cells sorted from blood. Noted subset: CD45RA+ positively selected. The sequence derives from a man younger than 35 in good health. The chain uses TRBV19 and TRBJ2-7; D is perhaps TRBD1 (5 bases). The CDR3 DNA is TGTGCCAGTAGTATTCCCAAGGGGAAAACCCCCGACGAGCAGTACTTC. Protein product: CASSIPKGKTPDEQYF.